The clone carrying this T cell receptor (beta chain) turned up a few times. Its cognate antigen is unknown. As every portion of the isolated RNA was reverse transcribed, the sequencing read expressed TCRB transcripts. Clones were read by immunoSEQ multiplex PCR, and TCRdb kept only the in-frame ones, dropping some. The table lists 200,000 to 300,000 clones, 12% to 15% of them singletons. This sample is part of a study of beta chain features in type 1 diabetes. Sorting based on CD45RO/CCR7/CD25/CD127/CD95/CD27 separated CD4+ naive, central memory, regulatory and stem cell-like memory cells. There are 16 residues in the CDR3. The germline V gene encodes CDR1 SGHTA and CDR2 FQGNSA. V gave up 5 bases and J gave up 3 bases; unmatched junction bases: 9. Study observations and caveats: A possible short-template PCR bias applies equally to patients and controls.

This rearrangement joins TRBV7-2 to TRBJ2-2, with 7 bases fitting TRBD2. The origin of this receptor is a woman aged 40 to 55 in good health. The sample was naive CD4+ T cells from blood. Written as DNA, the CDR3 is TGTGCCAGCAGCCCCAGGTGGGGAGGGGACACCGGGGAGCTGTTTTTT. Its translation: CASSPRWGGDTGELFF.